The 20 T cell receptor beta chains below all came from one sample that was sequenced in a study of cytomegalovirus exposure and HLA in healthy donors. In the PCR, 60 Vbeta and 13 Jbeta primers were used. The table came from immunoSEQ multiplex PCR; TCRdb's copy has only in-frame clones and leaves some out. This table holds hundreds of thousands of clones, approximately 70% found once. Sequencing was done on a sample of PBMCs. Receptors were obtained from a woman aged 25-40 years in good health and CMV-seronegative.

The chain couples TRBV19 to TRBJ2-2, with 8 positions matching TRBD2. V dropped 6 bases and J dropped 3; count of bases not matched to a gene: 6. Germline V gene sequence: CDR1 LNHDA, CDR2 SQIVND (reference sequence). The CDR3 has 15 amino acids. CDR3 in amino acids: CASSGGRPDTGELFF. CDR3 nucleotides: TGTGCCAGTAGCGGCGGGAGGCCGGACACCGGGGAGCTGTTTTTT.

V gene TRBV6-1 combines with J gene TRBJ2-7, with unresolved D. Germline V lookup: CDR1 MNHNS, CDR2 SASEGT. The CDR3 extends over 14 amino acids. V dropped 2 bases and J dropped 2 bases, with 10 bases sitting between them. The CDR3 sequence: CASSELGGAYEQYF. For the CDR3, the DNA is TGTGCCAGCAGTGAACTAGGCGGTGCCTACGAGCAGTACTTC.

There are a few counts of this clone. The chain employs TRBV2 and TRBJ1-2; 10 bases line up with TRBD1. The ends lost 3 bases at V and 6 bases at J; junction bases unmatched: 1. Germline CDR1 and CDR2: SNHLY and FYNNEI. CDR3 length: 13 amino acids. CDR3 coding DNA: TGTGCCAGCAGTGAGGACAGGGGGAATGGCTACACCTTC. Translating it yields CASSEDRGNGYTF.

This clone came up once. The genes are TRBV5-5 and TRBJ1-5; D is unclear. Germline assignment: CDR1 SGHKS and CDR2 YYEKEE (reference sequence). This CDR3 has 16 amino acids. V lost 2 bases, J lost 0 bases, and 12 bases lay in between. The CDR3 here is CASSFGATDSNQPQHF. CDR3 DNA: TGTGCCAGCAGCTTCGGAGCGACGGATAGCAATCAGCCCCAGCATTTT.

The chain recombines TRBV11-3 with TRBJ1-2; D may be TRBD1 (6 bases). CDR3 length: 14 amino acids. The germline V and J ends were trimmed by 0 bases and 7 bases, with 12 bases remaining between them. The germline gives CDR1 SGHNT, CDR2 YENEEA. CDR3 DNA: TGTGCCAGCAGCTTAGAGGGGGCGGATGGTGGCTACACCTTC. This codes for CASSLEGADGGYTF. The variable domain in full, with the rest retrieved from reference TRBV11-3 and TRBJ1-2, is EAGVVQSPRYKIIEKKQPVAFWCNPISGHNTLYWYLQNLGQGPELLIRYENEEAVDDSQLPKDRFSAERLKGVDSTLKIQPAELGDSAVYLCASSLEGADGGYTFGSGTRLTVV.

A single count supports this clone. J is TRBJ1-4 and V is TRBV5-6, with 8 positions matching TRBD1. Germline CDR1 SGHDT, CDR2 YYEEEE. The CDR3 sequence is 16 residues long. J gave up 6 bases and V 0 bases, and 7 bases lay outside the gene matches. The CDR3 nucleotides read TGTGCCAGCAGCTTGGGGCCCCGGACAGGGTATGAAAAACTGTTTTTT. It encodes CASSLGPRTGYEKLFF.

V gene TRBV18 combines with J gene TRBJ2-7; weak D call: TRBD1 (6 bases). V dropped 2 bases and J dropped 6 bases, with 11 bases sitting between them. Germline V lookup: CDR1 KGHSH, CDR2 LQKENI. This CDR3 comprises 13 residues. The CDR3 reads CASSPSGAAEQYF. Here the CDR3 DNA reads TGTGCCAGCTCACCATCAGGGGCGGCCGAGCAGTACTTC.

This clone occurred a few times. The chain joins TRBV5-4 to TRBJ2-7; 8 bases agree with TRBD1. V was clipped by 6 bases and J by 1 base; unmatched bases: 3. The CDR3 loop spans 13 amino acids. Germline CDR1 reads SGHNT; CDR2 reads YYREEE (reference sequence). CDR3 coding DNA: TGTGCCAGCACCGGACAGGGTTCCTACGAGCAGTACTTC. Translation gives CASTGQGSYEQYF.

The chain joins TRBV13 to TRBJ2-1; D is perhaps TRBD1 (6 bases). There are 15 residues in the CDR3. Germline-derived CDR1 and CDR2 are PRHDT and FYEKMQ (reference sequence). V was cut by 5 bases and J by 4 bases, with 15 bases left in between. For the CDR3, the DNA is TGTGCCAGCAGCCCTCCCCGACAGGTATACAATGAGCAGTTCTTC. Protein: CASSPPRQVYNEQFF.

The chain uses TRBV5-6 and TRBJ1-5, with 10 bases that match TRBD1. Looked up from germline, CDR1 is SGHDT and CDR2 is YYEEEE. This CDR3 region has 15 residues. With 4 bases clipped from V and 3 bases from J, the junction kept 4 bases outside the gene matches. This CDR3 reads CASSPGTGDNQPQHF. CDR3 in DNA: TGTGCCAGCAGCCCCGGGACAGGGGACAATCAGCCCCAGCATTTT.

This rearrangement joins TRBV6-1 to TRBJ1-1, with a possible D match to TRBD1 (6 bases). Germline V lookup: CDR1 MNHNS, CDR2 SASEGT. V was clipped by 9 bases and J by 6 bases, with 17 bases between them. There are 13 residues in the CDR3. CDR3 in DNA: TGTGCCAGTGAACAGGGTTTTAATGCTGAAGCTTTCTTT. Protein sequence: CASEQGFNAEAFF.

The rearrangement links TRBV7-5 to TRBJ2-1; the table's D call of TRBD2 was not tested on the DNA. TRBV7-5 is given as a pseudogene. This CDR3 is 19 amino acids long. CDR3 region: CARSQIEGGGEVFYNEQFF. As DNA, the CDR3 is TGTGCCAGAAGCCAGATCGAAGGCGGGGGGGAGGTTTTTTACAATGAGCAGTTCTTC.

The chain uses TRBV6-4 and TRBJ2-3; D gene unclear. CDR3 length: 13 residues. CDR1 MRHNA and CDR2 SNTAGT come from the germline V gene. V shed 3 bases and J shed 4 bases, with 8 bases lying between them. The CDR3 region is CASSEEAADTQYF. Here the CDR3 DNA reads TGTGCCAGCAGTGAAGAGGCCGCAGATACGCAGTATTTT.

CDR3 nucleotides: TGTGCCAGCAGTTCCCGACAGGGGGCAAGCAATCAGCCCCAGCATTTT. It is translated as CASSSRQGASNQPQHF. The chain employs TRBV6-5 and TRBJ1-5, with TRBD1 matching over 10 bases. Germline V gene data show CDR1 as MNHEY and CDR2 as SVGAGI. The CDR3 extends over 16 amino acids. The V gene end was trimmed by 4 bases and the J gene end by 1 base; junction bases not matched to a gene: 4.

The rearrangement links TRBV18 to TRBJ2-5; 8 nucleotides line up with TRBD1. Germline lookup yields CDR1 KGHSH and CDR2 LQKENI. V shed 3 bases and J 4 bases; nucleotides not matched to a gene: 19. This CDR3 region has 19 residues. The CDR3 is CASSPGTGQGARLLETQYF. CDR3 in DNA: TGTGCCAGCTCACCCGGGACAGGCCAAGGGGCCCGTTTGTTAGAGACCCAGTACTTC.

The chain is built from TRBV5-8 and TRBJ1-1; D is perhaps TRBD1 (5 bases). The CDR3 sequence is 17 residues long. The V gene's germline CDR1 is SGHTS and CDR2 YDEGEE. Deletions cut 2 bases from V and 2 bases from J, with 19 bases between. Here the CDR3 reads CASSFLVLGGLNTEAFF. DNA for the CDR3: TGTGCCAGCAGCTTTTTAGTCCTCGGGGGATTAAACACTGAAGCTTTCTTT. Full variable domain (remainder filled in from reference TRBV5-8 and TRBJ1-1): EAGVTQSPTHLIKTRGQQATLRCSPISGHTSVYWYQQALGLGLQFLLWYDEGEERNRGNFPPRFSGRQFPNYSSELNVNALELEDSALYLCASSFLVLGGLNTEAFFGQGTRLTVV.

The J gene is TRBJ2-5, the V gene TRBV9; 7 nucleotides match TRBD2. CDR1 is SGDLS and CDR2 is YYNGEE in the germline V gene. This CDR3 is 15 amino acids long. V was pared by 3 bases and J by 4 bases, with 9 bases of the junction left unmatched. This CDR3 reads CASSASGLAVETQYF. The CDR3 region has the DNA TGTGCCAGCAGCGCATCGGGGCTAGCGGTAGAGACCCAGTACTTC.

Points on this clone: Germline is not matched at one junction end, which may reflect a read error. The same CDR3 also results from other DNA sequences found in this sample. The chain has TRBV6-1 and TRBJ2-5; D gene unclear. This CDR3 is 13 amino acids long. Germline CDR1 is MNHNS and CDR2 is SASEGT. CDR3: CASSGLLQETRYF. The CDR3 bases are TGTGCCAGCAGTGGACTGCTCCAAGAGACCCGGTACTTC.

Written as DNA, the CDR3 is TGTGCCAGCAGCAAAGGGAACCGGGACAGTCACCGCTACACCTTC. Its protein product is CASSKGNRDSHRYTF. The chain has TRBV21-1 and TRBJ1-2; the table's TRBD1 call for D was not verified on the DNA. TRBV21-1 is deemed a pseudogene. CDR3 length equals 15 residues.

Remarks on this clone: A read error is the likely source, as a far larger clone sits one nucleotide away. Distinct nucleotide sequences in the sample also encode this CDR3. For the CDR3, the DNA is TGTGCCAGCAGTATCCGGGACACTGGGGCCAACGTCCTGACTTTC. Translation gives CASSIRDTGANVLTF. The chain recombines TRBV2 with TRBJ2-6; maybe TRBD1 (6 bases). The V end lost 5 bases, the J end lost 2 bases, and 10 bases lay between the germline ends. The germline CDR1 and CDR2 sequences are SNHLY and FYNNEI. CDR3 length: 15 amino acids.